This T cell receptor beta chain was sequenced for a study of CD8 T cells in ankylosing spondylitis. Preparation of TCR beta libraries was done by quantitative 5'-RACE with molecular barcodes. TCRdb reanalysed the 5' RACE reads using MiXCR and keeps one entry per CDR3 protein. The data hold 250,000 to 400,000 distinct CDR3 sequences, with 9.5% to 13% observed a single time. Study-wide results and caveats: In synovial fluid and blood from reactive arthritis, some motif variants were previously reported. Ankylosing spondylitis blood appeared to carry a characteristic TCR beta motif of several highly homologous variants. Clones linked with disease were CD8+ and fairly uncommon in the peripheral blood.

This clonotype was seen at least ten times. Its target is not known. This CDR3 has 14 amino acids. Trimming cost V 4 bases and J 10 bases; bases outside gene matches: 7. The germline gives CDR1 SGHRS, CDR2 YFSETQ. The chain combines TRBV5-1 with TRBJ1-6; 8 nucleotides align to TRBD1. Sequenced input: blood, either unsorted or a sorted T cell fraction (not recorded which). This receptor was identified in a female donor with ankylosing spondylitis or in good health (not recorded which). This CDR3 is CASSHGQGGSPLHF. CDR3 DNA sequence: TGCGCCAGCAGCCATGGACAGGGAGGATCACCCCTCCACTTT. Together with reference TRBV5-1 and TRBJ1-6, the CDR3 gives the full variable domain: KAGVTQTPRYLIKTRGQQVTLSCSPISGHRSVSWYQQTPGQGLQFLFEYFSETQRNKGNFPGRFSGRQFSNSRSEMNVSTLELGDSALYLCASSHGQGGSPLHFGNGTRLTVT.